The next 21 T cell receptor beta chains were all read from a single sample in a study of blood T cell repertoires in COVID-19. The data were produced by immunoSEQ multiplex PCR, yet TCRdb's version contains in-frame clones alone and is incomplete. The table includes approximately 150,000 clones, roughly nine tenths detected once. Sequences were obtained from peripheral blood. These receptors originate from a woman aged 55 to 70 with active COVID-19.

The chain combines TRBV5-1 with TRBJ1-2; no definite D call. In germline, CDR1 is SGHRS, CDR2 YFSETQ. This CDR3 has 14 amino acids. The V end lost 4 bases, the J end lost 5 bases, and 15 bases lay between the germline ends. CDR3 nucleotides: TGCGCCAGCAGCGTGGAGGGCGCGGGTTATGGCTACACCTTC. Translating it yields CASSVEGAGYGYTF.

The chain combines TRBV7-9 with TRBJ2-1; unclear D gene. The CDR3 length is 14 residues. With 2 bases removed from V and 7 bases from J, the gap between germline ends came to 12 bases. Germline V gene lookup returns CDR1 SEHNR and CDR2 FQNEAQ (reference sequence). The CDR3 region has the DNA TGTGCCAGCAGCTTATCATTCTCAGGAAATGAGCAGTTCTTC. This gives the protein CASSLSFSGNEQFF.

The V and J genes are TRBV18 and TRBJ2-5; no reliable D call. CDR1 is KGHSH and CDR2 is LQKENI in the germline V gene. The V end lost 0 bases, the J end lost 2 bases, and 7 bases lay between the germline ends. The CDR3 spans 14 residues. In nucleotides, the CDR3 is TGTGCCAGCTCACCACCGGCACAGCAAGAGACCCAGTACTTC. Protein sequence: CASSPPAQQETQYF.

The rearrangement uses TRBV14 and TRBJ1-1; no reliable D call. The CDR3 is made up of 13 amino acids. CDR1 and CDR2 (germline): SGHDN, FVKESK. Trimming stripped 4 bases from V and 6 bases from J, with 12 bases between. The CDR3 reads CASSRRVEAEAFF. The CDR3 DNA is TGTGCCAGCAGCCGCCGGGTGGAAGCTGAAGCTTTCTTT.

This chain joins TRBV30 and TRBJ1-2; D call uncertain. V lost 2 bases and J 1 base, leaving 17 bases between the germline ends. The V gene's germline CDR1 is GTSNPN and CDR2 SVGIG (reference sequence). The CDR3 loop spans 16 amino acids. The CDR3 reads CAWSPPSRVGNYGYTF. The CDR3 region has the DNA TGTGCCTGGAGTCCTCCCTCGAGGGTAGGTAACTATGGCTACACCTTC. The full variable domain, completed using reference TRBV30 and TRBJ1-2, is SQTIHQWPATLVQPVGSPLSLECTVEGTSNPNLYWYRQAAGRGLQLLFYSVGIGQISSEVPQNLSASRPQDRQFILSSKKLLLSDSGFYLCAWSPPSRVGNYGYTFGSGTRLTVV.

This clone was recorded a few times. The gene calls are TRBV2 and TRBJ2-7, with TRBD2 identical over 11 bases. CDR3 length: 15 residues. Trimming cost V 6 bases and J 1 base; bases outside gene matches: 5. CDR1 is SNHLY, CDR2 FYNNEI, per germline. For the CDR3, the DNA is TGTGCCAGCAGCGCCCCTAGCGGGAGGTCCTACGAGCAGTACTTC. Protein sequence: CASSAPSGRSYEQYF.

The chain recombines TRBV2 with TRBJ2-7; 7 positions agree with TRBD2. The germline V gene has CDR1 SNHLY and CDR2 FYNNEI. The CDR3 loop spans 15 amino acids. V was clipped by 5 bases and J by 0 bases; unmatched bases: 7. CDR3 DNA sequence: TGTGCCAGCAGTCCATTAGGGAGGGGCTCCTACGAGCAGTACTTC. This sequence encodes CASSPLGRGSYEQYF.

This chain uses TRBV27 with TRBJ2-7; D may be TRBD1 (6 bases). Germline CDR1 reads MNHEY; CDR2 reads SMNVEV (reference sequence). The CDR3 has 12 amino acids. V lost 6 bases, J lost 6 bases, and 12 bases lay in between. The CDR3, as DNA: TGTGCCAGCAGAACAGGGATGAGCGAGCAGTACTTC. Protein sequence: CASRTGMSEQYF.

The V call is TRBV19, the J call TRBJ2-1; TRBD2 agrees at 9 bases. The CDR3 contains 14 residues. Germline V lookup: CDR1 LNHDA, CDR2 SQIVND (reference sequence). J gave up 2 bases and V 8 bases, and 4 bases lay outside the gene matches. This CDR3 reads CASHGLATYNEQFF. DNA for the CDR3: TGTGCCAGTCATGGACTAGCGACCTACAATGAGCAGTTCTTC.

The rearrangement uses TRBV5-5 and TRBJ1-3; tentative D call: TRBD1 (6 bases). Germline lookup yields CDR1 SGHKS and CDR2 YYEKEE (reference sequence). V lost 4 bases and J 0 bases, leaving 11 bases between the germline ends. This CDR3 spans 15 amino acids. CDR3: CASSGTGNSGNTIYF. CDR3 DNA sequence: TGTGCCAGCAGCGGAACAGGGAACTCTGGAAACACCATATATTTT.

The chain is built from TRBV7-2 and TRBJ2-5; 7 positions match TRBD1. This CDR3 has 15 residues. Looked up from germline, CDR1 is SGHTA and CDR2 is FQGNSA. Germline trimming cut 5 bases from V and 7 bases from J; bases unmatched to any gene: 13. Here the CDR3 reads CASSLSQGGAGTQYF. In DNA, the CDR3 is TGTGCCAGCAGCCTATCACAAGGGGGCGCTGGGACCCAGTACTTC.

This rearrangement joins TRBV6-1 to TRBJ2-7; TRBD2 aligns across 9 bases. V trimming: 3 bases; J trimming: 3 bases; junction bases outside the gene matches: 9. Looked up from germline, CDR1 is MNHNS and CDR2 is SASEGT. CDR3 size: 16 residues. The DNA of the CDR3 is TGTGCCAGCAGTGAGGCACATAGCGGGAGCGGCTACGAGCAGTACTTC. It is translated as CASSEAHSGSGYEQYF.

The V call is TRBV30, the J call TRBJ2-7; 10 nucleotides align to TRBD2. V gave up 6 bases and J gave up 4 bases; unmatched junction bases: 6. The CDR3 is 13 residues long. In germline, CDR1 is GTSNPN, CDR2 SVGIG (reference sequence). In DNA form, the CDR3 reads TGTGCCTGTAAACTAGCGGGACATTACGAGCAGTACTTC. It is translated as CACKLAGHYEQYF.

This sequence joins TRBV5-5 and TRBJ1-4; D is possibly TRBD1 (5 bases). The CDR3 consists of 14 residues. Trimming cost V 3 bases and J 5 bases, with 11 bases left between them. Germline CDR1 is SGHKS and CDR2 is YYEKEE (reference sequence). The chain's CDR3 is CASSSRASNEKLFF. The CDR3 bases are TGTGCCAGCAGCTCCAGGGCGTCCAATGAAAAACTGTTTTTT. Looking up the rest from reference TRBV5-5 and TRBJ1-4 gives the full variable domain: DAGVTQSPTHLIKTRGQQVTLRCSPISGHKSVSWYQQVLGQGPQFIFQYYEKEERGRGNFPDRFSARQFPNYSSELNVNALLLGDSALYLCASSSRASNEKLFFGSGTQLSVL.

This chain uses TRBV4-3 with TRBJ2-3; 7 nucleotides agree with TRBD1. Germline CDR1 and CDR2: LGHNA and YSLEER. This CDR3 has 14 residues. V lost 8 bases and J lost 4; bases outside the gene matches: 9. CDR3 DNA sequence: TGCGCCAGCGGATACAGGGGTGTACCAGATACGCAGTATTTT. Translated: CASGYRGVPDTQYF.

The V gene is TRBV9, the J gene TRBJ1-1, with TRBD1 matching 7 bases. V was pared by 0 bases and J by 8 bases, with 7 bases of the junction left unmatched. Germline values: CDR1 SGDLS, CDR2 YYNGEE. CDR3 size: 14 residues. The CDR3 sequence is CASSVGGQGVEAFF. CDR3 nucleotide sequence: TGTGCCAGCAGCGTAGGAGGGCAGGGGGTCGAAGCTTTCTTT.

The chain has TRBV28 and TRBJ2-7; perhaps TRBD2 as D (6 bases). With 4 bases removed from V and 0 bases from J, the gap between germline ends came to 16 bases. This CDR3 contains 16 residues. Germline values: CDR1 MDHEN, CDR2 SYDVKM. Here the CDR3 reads CASSWDQRARSYEQYF. CDR3 bases: TGTGCCAGCAGTTGGGACCAGCGGGCCCGCTCCTACGAGCAGTACTTC.

The chain recombines TRBV30 with TRBJ1-2; 9 positions agree with TRBD1. Germline trimming cut 0 bases from V and 5 bases from J; bases unmatched to any gene: 10. The CDR3 totals 16 residues. Per the germline V gene, CDR1 is GTSNPN and CDR2 is SVGIG (reference sequence). As DNA, the CDR3 is TGTGCCTGGAGTGTAAACAGGGGGCCCGCCGGATATGGCTACACCTTC. Translation: CAWSVNRGPAGYGYTF.

The chain employs TRBV28 and TRBJ2-1; 9 bases map to TRBD2. CDR1 is MDHEN, CDR2 SYDVKM, per germline. CDR3 size: 15 residues. Trimming removed 5 bases from V and 5 bases from J; junction bases left unmatched: 7. The CDR3 reads CASSPSGTSNNEQFF. DNA for the CDR3: TGTGCCAGCAGTCCTTCCGGGACTAGCAACAATGAGCAGTTCTTC.

This chain uses TRBV20-1 with TRBJ1-1; TRBD1 agrees at 7 bases. This CDR3 is built from 13 residues. The V and J ends lost 3 bases and 5 bases, in that order; junction bases with no gene match: 6. Looked up from germline, CDR1 is DFQATT and CDR2 is SNEGSKA (reference sequence). CDR3 nucleotides: TGCAGTGCTAGTGTACCAGGGGGTACTGAAGCTTTCTTT. This gives the protein CSASVPGGTEAFF.

The rearrangement uses TRBV7-9 and TRBJ2-2, with D perhaps matching TRBD2 (6 bases). Germline assignment: CDR1 SEHNR and CDR2 FQNEAQ (reference sequence). The CDR3 consists of 16 residues. Trimming shortened V by 3 bases and J by 4 bases, and 15 bases separated the two germline ends. CDR3 DNA sequence: TGTGCCAGCAGCTTTCCCATGGCCGGGGGCACCGGGGAGCTGTTTTTT. Amino acid sequence: CASSFPMAGGTGELFF.